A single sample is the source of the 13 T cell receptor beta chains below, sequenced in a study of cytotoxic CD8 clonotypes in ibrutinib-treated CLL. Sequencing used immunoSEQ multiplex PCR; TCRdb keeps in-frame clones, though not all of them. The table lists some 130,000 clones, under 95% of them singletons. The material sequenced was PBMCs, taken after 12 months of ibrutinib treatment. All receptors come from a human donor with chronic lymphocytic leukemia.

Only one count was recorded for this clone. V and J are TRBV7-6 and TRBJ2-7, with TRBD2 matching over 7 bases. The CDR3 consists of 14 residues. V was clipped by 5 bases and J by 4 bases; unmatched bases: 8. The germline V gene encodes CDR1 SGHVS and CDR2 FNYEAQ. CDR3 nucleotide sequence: TGTGCCAGCAGCCCGTCCTGGCGGGGGTACGAGCAGTACTTC. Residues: CASSPSWRGYEQYF.

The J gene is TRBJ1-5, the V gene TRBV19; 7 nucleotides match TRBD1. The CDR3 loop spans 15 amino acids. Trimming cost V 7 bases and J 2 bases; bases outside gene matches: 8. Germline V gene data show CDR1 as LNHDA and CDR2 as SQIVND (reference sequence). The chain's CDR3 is CASNRQGLGNQPQHF. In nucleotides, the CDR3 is TGTGCCAGTAATAGACAGGGACTCGGCAATCAGCCCCAGCATTTT.

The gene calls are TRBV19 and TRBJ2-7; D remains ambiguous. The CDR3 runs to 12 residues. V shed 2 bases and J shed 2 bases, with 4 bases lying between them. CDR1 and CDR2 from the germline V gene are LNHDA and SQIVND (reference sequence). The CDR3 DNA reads TGTGCCAGTAGTATACACCCCTACGAGCAGTACTTC. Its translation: CASSIHPYEQYF.

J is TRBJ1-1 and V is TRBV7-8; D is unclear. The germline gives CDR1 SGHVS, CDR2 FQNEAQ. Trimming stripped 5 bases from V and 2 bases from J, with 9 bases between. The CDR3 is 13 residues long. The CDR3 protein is CASSRRDNTEAFF. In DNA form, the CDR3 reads TGTGCCAGCAGCCGGAGGGATAACACTGAAGCTTTCTTT.

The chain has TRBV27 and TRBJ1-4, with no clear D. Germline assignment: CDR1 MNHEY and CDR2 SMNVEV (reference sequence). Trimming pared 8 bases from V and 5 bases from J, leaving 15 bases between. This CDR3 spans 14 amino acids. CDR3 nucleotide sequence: TGTGCCAGCTCACCCACCAGTCGGAATGAAAAACTGTTTTTT. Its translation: CASSPTSRNEKLFF.

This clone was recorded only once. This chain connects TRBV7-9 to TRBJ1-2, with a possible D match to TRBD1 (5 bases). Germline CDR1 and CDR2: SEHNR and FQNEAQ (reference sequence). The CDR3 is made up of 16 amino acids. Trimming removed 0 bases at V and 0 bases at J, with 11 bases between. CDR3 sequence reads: CASSLALTEANYGYTF. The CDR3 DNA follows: TGTGCCAGCAGCTTAGCGCTGACAGAAGCTAACTATGGCTACACCTTC.

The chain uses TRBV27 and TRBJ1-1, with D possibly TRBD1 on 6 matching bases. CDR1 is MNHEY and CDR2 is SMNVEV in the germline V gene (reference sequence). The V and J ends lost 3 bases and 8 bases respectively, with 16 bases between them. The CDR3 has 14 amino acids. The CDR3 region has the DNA TGTGCCAGCAGTTTCACAGGGCCCAGGCGGGAAGCTTTCTTT. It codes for CASSFTGPRREAFF.

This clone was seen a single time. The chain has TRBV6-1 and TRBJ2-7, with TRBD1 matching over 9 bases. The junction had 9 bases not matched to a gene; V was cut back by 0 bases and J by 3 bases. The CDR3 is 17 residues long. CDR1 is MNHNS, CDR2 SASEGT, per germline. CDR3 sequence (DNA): TGTGCCAGCAGTGAAGCCGTGTCCGGGACAGGGCACTACGAGCAGTACTTC. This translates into CASSEAVSGTGHYEQYF.

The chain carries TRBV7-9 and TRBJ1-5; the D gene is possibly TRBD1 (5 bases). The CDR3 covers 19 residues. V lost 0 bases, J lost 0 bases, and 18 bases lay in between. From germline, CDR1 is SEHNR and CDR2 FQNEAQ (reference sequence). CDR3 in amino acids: CASSLARDSKTGSNQPQHF. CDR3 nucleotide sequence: TGTGCCAGCAGCTTAGCCAGGGACTCCAAAACGGGTAGCAATCAGCCCCAGCATTTT.

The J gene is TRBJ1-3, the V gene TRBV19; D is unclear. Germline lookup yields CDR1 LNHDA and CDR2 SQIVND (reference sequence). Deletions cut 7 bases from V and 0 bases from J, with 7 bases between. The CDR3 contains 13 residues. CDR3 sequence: CASTPSSGNTIYF. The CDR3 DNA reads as TGTGCCAGTACCCCCTCCTCTGGAAACACCATATATTTT.

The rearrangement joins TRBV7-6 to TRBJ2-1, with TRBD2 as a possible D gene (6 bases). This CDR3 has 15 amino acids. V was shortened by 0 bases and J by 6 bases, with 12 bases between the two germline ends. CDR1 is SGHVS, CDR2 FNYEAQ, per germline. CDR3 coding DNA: TGTGCCAGCAGCTTAGCTATCGGGGGACGCAATGAGCAGTTCTTC. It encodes CASSLAIGGRNEQFF.

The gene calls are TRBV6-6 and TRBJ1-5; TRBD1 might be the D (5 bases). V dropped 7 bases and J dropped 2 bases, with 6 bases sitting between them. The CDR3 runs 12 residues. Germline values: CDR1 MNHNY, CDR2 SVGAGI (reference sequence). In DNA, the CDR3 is TGTGCCAGCAAACAGGGCAATCAGCCCCAGCATTTT. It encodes CASKQGNQPQHF.

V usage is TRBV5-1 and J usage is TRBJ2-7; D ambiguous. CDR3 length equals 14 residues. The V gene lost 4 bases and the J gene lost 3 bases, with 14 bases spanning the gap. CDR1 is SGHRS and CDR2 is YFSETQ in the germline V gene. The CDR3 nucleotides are TGCGCCAGCAGCGTTCTTAATAGCATCTACGAGCAGTACTTC. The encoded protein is CASSVLNSIYEQYF.